The 31 T cell receptor beta chains below come from one sample, sequenced in a study of cytomegalovirus exposure and HLA in healthy donors. Generated by immunoSEQ multiplex PCR, the TCRdb table keeps only in-frame clones and is missing some. The data contain about 330,000 clones, 86% of them seen just once; the ten biggest clones take up approximately 0.84%. The sequencing input was PBMCs. Receptor source: a woman aged 18-29 years in good health and CMV-seronegative.

The V and J genes are TRBV4-3 and TRBJ2-7; D uncertain. V dropped 1 base and J dropped 0 bases, with 10 bases sitting between them. The germline V gene has CDR1 LGHNA and CDR2 YSLEER. There are 15 residues in the CDR3. In DNA, the CDR3 is TGCGCCAGCAGCCAAGGGGTAGCAGCCTCCTACGAGCAGTACTTC. This translates into CASSQGVAASYEQYF.

The chain combines TRBV2 with TRBJ1-1; D gene unclear. Trimming removed 8 bases from V and 8 bases from J, with 24 bases in between. Germline V gene data show CDR1 as SNHLY and CDR2 as FYNNEI. The CDR3 consists of 15 residues. CDR3 protein: CASVLRAERYEEAFF. The CDR3 region has the DNA TGTGCCAGCGTTTTGAGGGCAGAAAGATACGAAGAAGCTTTCTTT. The full variable domain, in which reference TRBV2 and TRBJ1-1 provide the parts outside the CDR3, is EPEVTQTPSHQVTQMGQEVILRCVPISNHLYFYWYRQILGQKVEFLVSFYNNEISEKSEIFDDQFSVERPDGSNFTLKIRSTKLEDSAMYFCASVLRAERYEEAFFGQGTRLTVV.

This clone turned up a few times. The chain recombines TRBV28 with TRBJ1-5; 10 bases map to TRBD1. With V trimmed by 6 bases and J by 3 bases, 5 bases remained unmatched. The CDR3 has 15 residues. The germline V gene encodes CDR1 MDHEN and CDR2 SYDVKM. This chain's CDR3 is CASRDGQGDNQPQHF. DNA for the CDR3: TGTGCCAGCAGGGACGGACAGGGGGACAATCAGCCCCAGCATTTT.

This chain joins TRBV5-1 and TRBJ2-4; 9 bases fit TRBD2. The CDR3 contains 18 residues. V lost 4 bases, J lost 6 bases, and 17 bases stayed unmatched. CDR1 and CDR2 (germline): SGHRS, YFSETQ. The CDR3 DNA reads as TGCGCCAGCAGCCCAAGGGAGACTAGCGGAAAGCCAGCAAACATTCAGTACTTC. Translating it yields CASSPRETSGKPANIQYF.

This sequence joins TRBV7-9 and TRBJ2-2; TRBD2 aligns across 11 bases. The CDR3 contains 17 residues. J lost 4 bases, V lost 0 bases, and 4 bases had no gene match. Germline-derived CDR1 and CDR2 are SEHNR and FQNEAQ (reference sequence). Written as DNA, the CDR3 is TGTGCCAGCAGCTTAGCCGGGACTAGCGGACCCACCGGGGAGCTGTTTTTT. Its translation is CASSLAGTSGPTGELFF.

This sequence joins TRBV29-1 and TRBJ2-7; TRBD1 matches 12 bases. Trimming cost V 5 bases and J 2 bases; bases outside gene matches: 4. There are 14 residues in the CDR3. CDR1 is SQVTM and CDR2 is ANQGSEA in the germline V gene. The CDR3 reads CSVKGTGGTYEQYF. DNA for the CDR3: TGCAGCGTTAAGGGGACAGGGGGCACCTACGAGCAGTACTTC.

This clone has only one observation. The chain joins TRBV25-1 to TRBJ2-3, with TRBD1 identical over 7 bases. CDR3 length equals 16 residues. CDR1 and CDR2 from the germline V gene are MGHDK and SYGVNS. The J segment lost 2 bases and the V segment lost 6 bases, leaving 11 bases of the junction unmatched. CDR3 nucleotide sequence: TGTGCCAGCAGCACCCGAGGGGACAGTTCCACAGATACGCAGTATTTT. Encoded protein: CASSTRGDSSTDTQYF.

The chain joins TRBV2 to TRBJ2-3; 11 positions agree with TRBD2. CDR3 length: 15 amino acids. Germline CDR1 and CDR2: SNHLY and FYNNEI. Losses at the gene ends were 6 bases for V and 2 bases for J; bases not matched to a gene: 4. The CDR3 here is CASRGTSGSTDTQYF. CDR3 DNA sequence: TGTGCCAGCAGGGGGACTAGCGGATCCACAGATACGCAGTATTTT. Full variable domain (missing parts from reference TRBV2 and TRBJ2-3): EPEVTQTPSHQVTQMGQEVILRCVPISNHLYFYWYRQILGQKVEFLVSFYNNEISEKSEIFDDQFSVERPDGSNFTLKIRSTKLEDSAMYFCASRGTSGSTDTQYFGPGTRLTVL.

This chain links TRBV9 with TRBJ2-2, with 10 positions matching TRBD2. CDR3 length: 16 residues. The germline V gene encodes CDR1 SGDLS and CDR2 YYNGEE. V gave up 3 bases and J gave up 7 bases; unmatched junction bases: 9. The CDR3 sequence is CASSAIAGGSVGELFF. In nucleotides, the CDR3 is TGTGCCAGCAGCGCCATAGCGGGAGGATCTGTCGGGGAGCTGTTTTTT.

This clone was counted ten times or more. The V gene is TRBV5-6, the J gene TRBJ1-1; no clear D gene. Trimming took off 1 base at V and 1 base at J, with 5 bases between the two ends. CDR1 and CDR2 (germline): SGHDT, YYEEEE. There are 13 residues in the CDR3. In DNA, the CDR3 is TGTGCCAGCAGCTTGATCTCGAACACTGAAGCTTTCTTT. Protein product: CASSLISNTEAFF.

The chain couples TRBV20-1 to TRBJ2-7; possible D gene TRBD2, 5 bases. There are 11 residues in the CDR3. V was shortened by 8 bases and J by 4 bases, with 12 bases between the two germline ends. CDR1 is DFQATT and CDR2 is SNEGSKA in the germline V gene (reference sequence). The CDR3: CSSGEGYEQYF. For the CDR3, the DNA is TGCAGTAGCGGAGAGGGATACGAGCAGTACTTC.

This chain connects TRBV4-3 to TRBJ1-4; 8 bases map to TRBD1. In germline, CDR1 is LGHNA, CDR2 YSLEER. This CDR3 is 15 amino acids long. V shed 1 base, J shed 8 bases, and the junction held 6 bases outside the gene matches. The CDR3 nucleotides are TGCGCCAGCAGCCAAGGGCAGGGGGCGGGGGAAAAACTGTTTTTT. Amino acids: CASSQGQGAGEKLFF.

The chain recombines TRBV7-6 with TRBJ2-5, with a weak D call TRBD1 (6 bases). CDR3 length equals 15 residues. V shed 1 base and J shed 6 bases, with 15 bases lying between them. The V gene's germline CDR1 is SGHVS and CDR2 FNYEAQ. The CDR3 bases are TGTGCCAGCAGCTTAGATTCAGGGGATATCAAGACCCAGTACTTC. This gives the protein CASSLDSGDIKTQYF. Full variable domain (outside the CDR3, taken from reference TRBV7-6 and TRBJ2-5): GAGVSQSPRYKVTKRGQDVALRCDPISGHVSLYWYRQALGQGPEFLTYFNYEAQQDKSGLPNDRFSAERPEGSISTLTIQRTEQRDSAMYRCASSLDSGDIKTQYFGPGTRLLVL.

The genes are TRBV6-5 and TRBJ2-7, with TRBD1 matching 8 bases. The CDR3 covers 14 residues. The V segment lost 6 bases and the J segment 7 bases; nucleotides outside the gene matches: 11. Germline V lookup: CDR1 MNHEY, CDR2 SVGAGI. CDR3 sequence (DNA): TGTGCCAGCAGCCGGACAGGGAGTTCCGTAGAGCAGTACTTC. This gives the protein CASSRTGSSVEQYF.

The chain carries TRBV4-3 and TRBJ1-2; TRBD1 agrees at 9 bases. Trimming removed 0 bases from V and 8 bases from J; junction bases left unmatched: 16. CDR1 is LGHNA, CDR2 YSLEER, per germline. The CDR3 length is 18 residues. In DNA form, the CDR3 reads TGCGCCAGCAGCCAAGACAGTTTGACAGGGGGGAATTTTGGAGGCTACACCTTC. This translates into CASSQDSLTGGNFGGYTF.

This clone was counted between two and nine times. The rearrangement links TRBV2 to TRBJ1-5; no clear D gene. Germline CDR1 reads SNHLY; CDR2 reads FYNNEI. There are 13 residues in the CDR3. V was shortened by 6 bases and J by 1 base, with 7 bases between the two germline ends. The CDR3 spells CASRGGSNQPQHF. CDR3 coding DNA: TGTGCCAGCAGGGGCGGGAGCAATCAGCCCCAGCATTTT.

The V call is TRBV30, the J call TRBJ1-2; 8 bases agree with TRBD1. The germline CDR1 and CDR2 sequences are GTSNPN and SVGIG (reference sequence). J gave up 8 bases and V 8 bases, and 13 bases lay outside the gene matches. This CDR3 comprises 13 residues. CDR3 DNA sequence: TGTGCCGCCGGAGGGCAGGGGGCGTCAGGCTACACCTTC. This gives the protein CAAGGQGASGYTF.

This clone was seen more than once but under ten times. This chain links TRBV7-3 with TRBJ2-2; 14 bases line up with TRBD2. V dropped 5 bases and J dropped 9; count of bases not matched to a gene: 8. CDR1 and CDR2 from the germline V gene are SGHTA and FQGTGA. This CDR3 is built from 16 residues. In DNA, the CDR3 is TGTGCCAGCAGCGGTCCGGGACTAGCGGGAGCGAGGGAGCTGTTTTTT. Protein sequence: CASSGPGLAGARELFF.

This clone was seen more than once but under ten times. The J gene is TRBJ1-2, the V gene TRBV6-5, with 10 bases identical to TRBD1. This CDR3 spans 16 amino acids. V gave up 0 bases and J gave up 4 bases; unmatched junction bases: 5. Germline CDR1 MNHEY, CDR2 SVGAGI. This CDR3 reads CASSYSRRDRGYGYTF. CDR3 sequence (DNA): TGTGCCAGCAGTTACTCGAGAAGGGACAGGGGCTATGGCTACACCTTC.

This clone was observed a single time. The chain couples TRBV5-1 to TRBJ1-2, with 7 bases that match TRBD1. Germline V lookup: CDR1 SGHRS, CDR2 YFSETQ. The V gene end was trimmed by 4 bases and the J gene end by 5 bases; junction bases not matched to a gene: 5. The CDR3 loop spans 13 amino acids. In DNA form, the CDR3 reads TGCGCCAGCAGCCCAGCGACAGGGTATGGCTACACCTTC. Its translation is CASSPATGYGYTF.

This sequence joins TRBV5-1 and TRBJ2-2; no firm D call. This CDR3 has 12 amino acids. The germline CDR1 and CDR2 sequences are SGHRS and YFSETQ. V was pared by 2 bases and J by 5 bases, with 4 bases between. The CDR3 protein is CASSFRTGELFF. CDR3 sequence (DNA): TGCGCCAGCAGCTTTCGGACCGGGGAGCTGTTTTTT.

J is TRBJ2-6 and V is TRBV9; TRBD1 is a possible D gene (6 bases). The CDR3 consists of 15 residues. Germline loops: CDR1 SGDLS, CDR2 YYNGEE. Trimming took off 3 bases at V and 0 bases at J, with 7 bases between the two ends. CDR3 residues: CASSGQVSGANVLTF. The CDR3 DNA is TGTGCCAGCAGCGGACAGGTCTCTGGGGCCAACGTCCTGACTTTC.

The rearrangement joins TRBV9 to TRBJ2-2, with 7 nucleotides matching TRBD1. Per the germline V gene, CDR1 is SGDLS and CDR2 is YYNGEE. V was pared by 4 bases and J by 1 base, with 16 bases of the junction left unmatched. The CDR3 has 19 amino acids. The CDR3 DNA is TGTGCCAGCAGCCCCCGACAGGGTGGGATCTGGGGGAACACCGGGGAGCTGTTTTTT. Protein product: CASSPRQGGIWGNTGELFF. Drawing the rest from reference TRBV9 and TRBJ2-2, the complete variable domain is DSGVTQTPKHLITATGQRVTLRCSPRSGDLSVYWYQQSLDQGLQFLIQYYNGEERAKGNILERFSAQQFPDLHSELNLSSLELGDSALYFCASSPRQGGIWGNTGELFFGEGSRLTVL.

This clone was counted ten times or more. In DNA form, the CDR3 reads TGTGCCAGCAGCCAAGGGTACAGAGTTTACGAGCAGTACTTC. It translates to CASSQGYRVYEQYF. The J gene is TRBJ2-7, the V gene TRBV14; D remains unclear. With 1 base removed from V and 4 bases from J, the gap between germline ends came to 11 bases. Germline V CDR1 and CDR2: SGHDN, FVKESK. The CDR3 covers 14 residues.

The chain is built from TRBV13 and TRBJ1-2; D perhaps matches TRBD1 (6 bases). Deletions cut 4 bases from V and 4 bases from J, with 13 bases between. The germline gives CDR1 PRHDT, CDR2 FYEKMQ (reference sequence). This CDR3 is 14 amino acids long. CDR3 sequence reads: CASSWPGHLYGYTF. DNA of the CDR3: TGTGCCAGCAGCTGGCCGGGACACCTCTATGGCTACACCTTC.

The V and J genes are TRBV27 and TRBJ2-7, with a possible D match to TRBD2 (5 bases). V dropped 0 bases and J dropped 3 bases, with 9 bases sitting between them. Germline V CDR1 and CDR2: MNHEY, SMNVEV (reference sequence). This CDR3 comprises 14 residues. CDR3 bases: TGTGCCAGCAGTTTATCGGAGAGGGACTACGAGCAGTACTTC. Translated, it gives CASSLSERDYEQYF.

The chain joins TRBV28 to TRBJ1-5; 10 nucleotides line up with TRBD1. This CDR3 comprises 15 residues. CDR1 MDHEN and CDR2 SYDVKM come from the germline V gene. V was clipped by 10 bases and J by 5 bases; unmatched bases: 11. CDR3 coding DNA: TGTGCCACCGAAAGGGACAGGGGATTATATCAGCCCCAGCATTTT. This sequence encodes CATERDRGLYQPQHF.

The CDR3 sequence is CASSLLGQPKGTYEQYF. The CDR3 nucleotides read TGTGCCAGCAGTTTATTGGGGCAACCGAAGGGAACCTACGAGCAGTACTTC. The rearrangement links TRBV28 to TRBJ2-7; weak D call: TRBD1 (5 bases). The CDR3 runs 17 residues. V lost 1 base and J lost 2, with 18 bases in between. CDR1 and CDR2 (germline): MDHEN, SYDVKM.

This rearrangement joins TRBV27 to TRBJ2-7; the match to TRBD2 covers 12 bases. The V and J ends lost 5 bases and 7 bases, in that order; junction bases with no gene match: 9. Germline V gene sequence: CDR1 MNHEY, CDR2 SMNVEV (reference sequence). CDR3 length: 15 residues. CDR3 bases: TGTGCCAGCAGTGCCAGGACTAGCGGGATAGGTGAGCAGTACTTC. Protein product: CASSARTSGIGEQYF.

The V and J genes are TRBV7-2 and TRBJ2-7, with 13 bases lining up with TRBD2. The CDR3 runs to 17 residues. Germline CDR1 and CDR2: SGHTA and FQGNSA. The V gene end was trimmed by 3 bases and the J gene end by 2 bases; junction bases not matched to a gene: 7. CDR3: CASSFSLAGGFTYEQYF. The CDR3 DNA follows: TGTGCCAGCAGCTTCTCACTAGCGGGAGGGTTTACCTACGAGCAGTACTTC.

The sample holds one count of this clone. Here the CDR3 DNA reads TGTGCCAGCAGCTCAACCGGGACAGGGGGCGAGGCCGGGGAGCTGTTTTTT. Its protein product is CASSSTGTGGEAGELFF. This sequence joins TRBV9 and TRBJ2-2; 12 bases are shared with TRBD1. CDR3 length: 17 amino acids. Germline V CDR1 and CDR2: SGDLS, YYNGEE. The J segment lost 6 bases and the V segment lost 4 bases, leaving 10 bases of the junction unmatched.